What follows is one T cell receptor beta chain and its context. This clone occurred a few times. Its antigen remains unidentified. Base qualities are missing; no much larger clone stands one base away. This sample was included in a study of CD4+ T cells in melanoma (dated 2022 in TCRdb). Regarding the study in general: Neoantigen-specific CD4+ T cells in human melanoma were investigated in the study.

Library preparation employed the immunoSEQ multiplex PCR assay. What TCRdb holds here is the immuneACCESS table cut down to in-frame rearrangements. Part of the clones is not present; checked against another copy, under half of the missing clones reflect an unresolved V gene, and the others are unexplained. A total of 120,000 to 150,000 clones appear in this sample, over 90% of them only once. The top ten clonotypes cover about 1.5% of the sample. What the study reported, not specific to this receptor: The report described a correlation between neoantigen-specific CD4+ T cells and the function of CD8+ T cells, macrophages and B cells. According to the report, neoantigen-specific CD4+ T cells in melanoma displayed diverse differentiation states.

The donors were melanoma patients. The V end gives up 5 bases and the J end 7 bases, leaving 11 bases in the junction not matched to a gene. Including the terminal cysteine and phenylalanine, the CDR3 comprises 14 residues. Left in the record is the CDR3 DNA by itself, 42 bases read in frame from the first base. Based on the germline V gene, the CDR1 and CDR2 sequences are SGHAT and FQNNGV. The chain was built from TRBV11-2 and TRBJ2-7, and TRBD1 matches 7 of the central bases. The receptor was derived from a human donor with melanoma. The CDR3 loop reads CASSRLGQRGEQYF. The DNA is TGTGCCAGCAGCCGCCTGGGACAGCGCGGAGAGCAGTACTTC.